Below, 2 T cell receptor beta chains from the same sample are listed, as sequenced in a study of control samples from healthy donors and cancer patients. Produced via immunoSEQ multiplex PCR; TCRdb's table is partial and in-frame only. The table shows about 180,000 clones, with approximately 92% occurring only once. The source material was blood. The receptors derive from a man aged 30 to 45 in good health.

This clone was seen a few times. J is TRBJ2-1 and V is TRBV7-9; 13 positions match TRBD2. Germline V gene data show CDR1 as SEHNR and CDR2 as FQNEAQ (reference sequence). Trimming removed 5 bases from V and 7 bases from J; junction bases left unmatched: 11. CDR3 length: 17 amino acids. The CDR3 loop reads CASSRTSGSQFPNEQFF. CDR3 sequence (DNA): TGTGCCAGCAGCCGGACTAGCGGGAGCCAATTCCCGAATGAGCAGTTCTTC.

The J gene is TRBJ2-7, the V gene TRBV28; 10 positions match TRBD1. Germline CDR1 MDHEN, CDR2 SYDVKM. The ends lost 5 bases at V and 3 bases at J; junction bases unmatched: 7. The CDR3 covers 15 residues. The CDR3: CASSPRTGGGYEQYF. CDR3 nucleotides: TGTGCCAGCAGTCCCCGGACAGGGGGGGGCTACGAGCAGTACTTC.